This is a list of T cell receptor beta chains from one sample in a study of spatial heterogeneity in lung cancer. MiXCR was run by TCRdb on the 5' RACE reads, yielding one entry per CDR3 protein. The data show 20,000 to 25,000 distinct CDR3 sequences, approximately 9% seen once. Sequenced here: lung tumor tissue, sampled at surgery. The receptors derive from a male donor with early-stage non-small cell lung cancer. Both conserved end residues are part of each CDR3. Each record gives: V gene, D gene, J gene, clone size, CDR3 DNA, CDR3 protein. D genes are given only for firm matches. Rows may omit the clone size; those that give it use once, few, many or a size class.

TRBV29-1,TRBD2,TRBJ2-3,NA,TGCAGCGTCTTGAGATGGGCGGGAGAGGGCACAGATACGCAGTATTTT,CSVLRWAGEGTDTQYF
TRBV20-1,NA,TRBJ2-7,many,TGCAGTGCCGGTGGGGACTCTAGCTCCTACGAGCAGTACTTC,CSAGGDSSSYEQYF
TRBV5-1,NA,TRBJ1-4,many,TGCGCCAGCAGCTTGTCCGCCAGGACCAATGAAAAACTGTTTTTT,CASSLSARTNEKLFF
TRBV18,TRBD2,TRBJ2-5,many,TGTGCCAGCTCACCACAGAGCGGGGGAGAAGAGACCCAGTACTTC,CASSPQSGGEETQYF
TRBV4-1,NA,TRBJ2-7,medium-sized,TGCGCCAGCAGCCAAGATTGGCGGGCCCTCTACGAGCAGTACTTC,CASSQDWRALYEQYF
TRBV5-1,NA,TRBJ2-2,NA,TGCGCCAGCAGAGGGTCGATCGGGGACACCGGGGAGCTGTTTTTT,CASRGSIGDTGELFF
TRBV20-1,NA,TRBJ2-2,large,TGCAGTGCTCCGGGACAGAACACCGGGGAGCTGTTTTTT,CSAPGQNTGELFF
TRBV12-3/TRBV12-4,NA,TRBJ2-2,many,TGTGCGACCAAAGGGCAGGGGAAGACCGGGGAGCTGTTTTTT,CATKGQGKTGELFF
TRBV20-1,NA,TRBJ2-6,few,TGCAGTGCTAGTTCCATGCTAGGGGCTGGGGCCAACGTCCTGACTTTC,CSASSMLGAGANVLTF
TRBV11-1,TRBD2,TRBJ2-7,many,TGTGCCAGCAGCTTAAGCGGGACCACCCCCTACGAGCAGTACTTC,CASSLSGTTPYEQYF
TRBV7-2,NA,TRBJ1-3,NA,TGTGCCAGCAGCCCCAGCGGCCGCCGCGGCCCGAAAAACACCATATATTTT,CASSPSGRRGPKNTIYF
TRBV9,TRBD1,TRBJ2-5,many,TGTGCCAGCAGCGTCACCGGGACAGGTCAAGAGACCCAGTACTTC,CASSVTGTGQETQYF
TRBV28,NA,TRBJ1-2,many,TGTGCCAGCAGAAACCGGGCCAGCTATGGCTACACCTTC,CASRNRASYGYTF
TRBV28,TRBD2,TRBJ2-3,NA,TGTGCCAGCACCTCCCTGACTAGCGGGATTCAAGATACGCAGTATTTT,CASTSLTSGIQDTQYF
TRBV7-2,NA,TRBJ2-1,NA,TGTGCCAGCAGCTCGGAGAGCGGGCAGTTCTTC,CASSSESGQFF
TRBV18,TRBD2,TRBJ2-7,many,TGTGCCAGCTCACCGCCTGGCGGGGGTTACGAGCAGTACTTC,CASSPPGGGYEQYF
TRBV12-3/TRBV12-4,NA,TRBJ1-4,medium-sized,TGTGCCAGCAGTTTAAGGATGTCAGGTGGCAAACTGTTTTTT,CASSLRMSGGKLFF
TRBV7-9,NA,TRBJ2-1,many,TGTGCCAGCAGCTTAGCCGGACTCGTTGAGCAGTTCTTC,CASSLAGLVEQFF
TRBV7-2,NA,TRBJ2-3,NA,TGTGCCAGCAGCTTTGATGCCCCCCCAGATACGCAGTATTTT,CASSFDAPPDTQYF
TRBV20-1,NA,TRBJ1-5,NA,TGCAGTGCTAGAGACGTAGGGAGGGCCGGGGAAAATCAGCCCCAGCATTTT,CSARDVGRAGENQPQHF
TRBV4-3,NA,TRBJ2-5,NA,TGCGCCAGCAGCCAAGAGGGACTCGTCCAAGAGACCCAGTACTTC,CASSQEGLVQETQYF
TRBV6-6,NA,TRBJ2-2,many,TGTGCCAGCAGTTACTCCGAGTATCCGGGACACCCGCCGGGCGGGGAGCTGTTTTTT,CASSYSEYPGHPPGGELFF
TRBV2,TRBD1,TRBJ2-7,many,TGTGCCAGCAGAGATCCGACAGGGGGCAGGGTCTACGAGCAGTACTTC,CASRDPTGGRVYEQYF
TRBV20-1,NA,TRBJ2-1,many,TGCAGTGCTAGACGGCTGAGGAGCCGGACCTTAAATGAGCAGTTCTTC,CSARRLRSRTLNEQFF
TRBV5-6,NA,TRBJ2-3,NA,TGTGCCAGCAGCTCGGGGCTGTGGGCAGATACGCAGTATTTT,CASSSGLWADTQYF
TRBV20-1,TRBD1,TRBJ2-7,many,TGCAGTGCCCAGGGGGTAGCGAGCTCCTACGAGCAGTACTTC,CSAQGVASSYEQYF
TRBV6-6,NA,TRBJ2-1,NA,TGTGCCAGCAGTTACTACGGTGATGAGCAGTTCTTC,CASSYYGDEQFF
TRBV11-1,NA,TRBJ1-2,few,TGTGCCAGCAGCCTTCATGGAACCAGCTATGGCTACACCTTC,CASSLHGTSYGYTF
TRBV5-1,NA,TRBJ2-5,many,TGCGCCAGCAGCTTGGAAGGGGCTGGGGAGACCCAGTACTTC,CASSLEGAGETQYF
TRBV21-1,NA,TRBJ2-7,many,TGTGCCAGACAGGGTGCCTACGAGCAGTACTTC,CARQGAYEQYF
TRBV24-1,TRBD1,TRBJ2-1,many,TGTGCCACCAGTGATTCCGGGACAGGGGTTCAAGTAGAGTTCTTC,CATSDSGTGVQVEFF
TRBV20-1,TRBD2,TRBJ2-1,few,TGCAGTGCTCCTCAAATCTCTAGCGGGAGGGCCTTGTCACGGGGCGGCAATGAGCAGTTCTTC,CSAPQISSGRALSRGGNEQFF
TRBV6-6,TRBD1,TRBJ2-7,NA,TGTGCCAGCAGTTCCCCCCGACAGGGGGGGACCTACGAGCAGTACTTC,CASSSPRQGGTYEQYF
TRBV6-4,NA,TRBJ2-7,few,TGTGCCAGCAGTCTCCAGGGAGGTGAGCTCTACGAGCAGTACTTC,CASSLQGGELYEQYF
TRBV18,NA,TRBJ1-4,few,TGTGCCAGCTCACCACGGTCGAGGTCGGGGGGCCTTAATGAAAAACTGTTTTTT,CASSPRSRSGGLNEKLFF
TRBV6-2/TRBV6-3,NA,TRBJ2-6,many,TGTGCCAGCTTTTACGGAGGTGCCGGGGCCAACGTCCTGACTTTC,CASFYGGAGANVLTF
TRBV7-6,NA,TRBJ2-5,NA,TGTGCCAGCAGCTTGTCAGCGCCCGCCCAGTACTTC,CASSLSAPAQYF
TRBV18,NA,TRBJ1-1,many,TGTGCCAGCTCACCACCAATCAGGGATTTTAGGGGTAGCCCTGAAGCTTTCTTT,CASSPPIRDFRGSPEAFF
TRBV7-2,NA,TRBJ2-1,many,TGTGCCAGCAGCCCTCAATTGGGGGTATACAATGAGCAGTTCTTC,CASSPQLGVYNEQFF
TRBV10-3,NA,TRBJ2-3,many,TGTGCCATCAGTGAGTCCCCCGGGGATACGCAGTATTTT,CAISESPGDTQYF
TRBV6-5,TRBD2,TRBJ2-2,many,TGTGCCAGCAGTTACGTGGCTAGCGGGAGCGGGGAGCTGTTTTTT,CASSYVASGSGELFF
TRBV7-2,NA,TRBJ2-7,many,TGTGCCAGCAGCCCGCCGCGGGGAGAGCAGTACTTC,CASSPPRGEQYF
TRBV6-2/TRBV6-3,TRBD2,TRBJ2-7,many,TGTGCCAGCAGGGGGATGAGGGGACTAGGTGCCTACGAGCAGTACTTC,CASRGMRGLGAYEQYF
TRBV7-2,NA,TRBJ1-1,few,TGTGCCAGCAGCTTTCTTCAGGGTCGCAACACTGAAGCTTTCTTT,CASSFLQGRNTEAFF